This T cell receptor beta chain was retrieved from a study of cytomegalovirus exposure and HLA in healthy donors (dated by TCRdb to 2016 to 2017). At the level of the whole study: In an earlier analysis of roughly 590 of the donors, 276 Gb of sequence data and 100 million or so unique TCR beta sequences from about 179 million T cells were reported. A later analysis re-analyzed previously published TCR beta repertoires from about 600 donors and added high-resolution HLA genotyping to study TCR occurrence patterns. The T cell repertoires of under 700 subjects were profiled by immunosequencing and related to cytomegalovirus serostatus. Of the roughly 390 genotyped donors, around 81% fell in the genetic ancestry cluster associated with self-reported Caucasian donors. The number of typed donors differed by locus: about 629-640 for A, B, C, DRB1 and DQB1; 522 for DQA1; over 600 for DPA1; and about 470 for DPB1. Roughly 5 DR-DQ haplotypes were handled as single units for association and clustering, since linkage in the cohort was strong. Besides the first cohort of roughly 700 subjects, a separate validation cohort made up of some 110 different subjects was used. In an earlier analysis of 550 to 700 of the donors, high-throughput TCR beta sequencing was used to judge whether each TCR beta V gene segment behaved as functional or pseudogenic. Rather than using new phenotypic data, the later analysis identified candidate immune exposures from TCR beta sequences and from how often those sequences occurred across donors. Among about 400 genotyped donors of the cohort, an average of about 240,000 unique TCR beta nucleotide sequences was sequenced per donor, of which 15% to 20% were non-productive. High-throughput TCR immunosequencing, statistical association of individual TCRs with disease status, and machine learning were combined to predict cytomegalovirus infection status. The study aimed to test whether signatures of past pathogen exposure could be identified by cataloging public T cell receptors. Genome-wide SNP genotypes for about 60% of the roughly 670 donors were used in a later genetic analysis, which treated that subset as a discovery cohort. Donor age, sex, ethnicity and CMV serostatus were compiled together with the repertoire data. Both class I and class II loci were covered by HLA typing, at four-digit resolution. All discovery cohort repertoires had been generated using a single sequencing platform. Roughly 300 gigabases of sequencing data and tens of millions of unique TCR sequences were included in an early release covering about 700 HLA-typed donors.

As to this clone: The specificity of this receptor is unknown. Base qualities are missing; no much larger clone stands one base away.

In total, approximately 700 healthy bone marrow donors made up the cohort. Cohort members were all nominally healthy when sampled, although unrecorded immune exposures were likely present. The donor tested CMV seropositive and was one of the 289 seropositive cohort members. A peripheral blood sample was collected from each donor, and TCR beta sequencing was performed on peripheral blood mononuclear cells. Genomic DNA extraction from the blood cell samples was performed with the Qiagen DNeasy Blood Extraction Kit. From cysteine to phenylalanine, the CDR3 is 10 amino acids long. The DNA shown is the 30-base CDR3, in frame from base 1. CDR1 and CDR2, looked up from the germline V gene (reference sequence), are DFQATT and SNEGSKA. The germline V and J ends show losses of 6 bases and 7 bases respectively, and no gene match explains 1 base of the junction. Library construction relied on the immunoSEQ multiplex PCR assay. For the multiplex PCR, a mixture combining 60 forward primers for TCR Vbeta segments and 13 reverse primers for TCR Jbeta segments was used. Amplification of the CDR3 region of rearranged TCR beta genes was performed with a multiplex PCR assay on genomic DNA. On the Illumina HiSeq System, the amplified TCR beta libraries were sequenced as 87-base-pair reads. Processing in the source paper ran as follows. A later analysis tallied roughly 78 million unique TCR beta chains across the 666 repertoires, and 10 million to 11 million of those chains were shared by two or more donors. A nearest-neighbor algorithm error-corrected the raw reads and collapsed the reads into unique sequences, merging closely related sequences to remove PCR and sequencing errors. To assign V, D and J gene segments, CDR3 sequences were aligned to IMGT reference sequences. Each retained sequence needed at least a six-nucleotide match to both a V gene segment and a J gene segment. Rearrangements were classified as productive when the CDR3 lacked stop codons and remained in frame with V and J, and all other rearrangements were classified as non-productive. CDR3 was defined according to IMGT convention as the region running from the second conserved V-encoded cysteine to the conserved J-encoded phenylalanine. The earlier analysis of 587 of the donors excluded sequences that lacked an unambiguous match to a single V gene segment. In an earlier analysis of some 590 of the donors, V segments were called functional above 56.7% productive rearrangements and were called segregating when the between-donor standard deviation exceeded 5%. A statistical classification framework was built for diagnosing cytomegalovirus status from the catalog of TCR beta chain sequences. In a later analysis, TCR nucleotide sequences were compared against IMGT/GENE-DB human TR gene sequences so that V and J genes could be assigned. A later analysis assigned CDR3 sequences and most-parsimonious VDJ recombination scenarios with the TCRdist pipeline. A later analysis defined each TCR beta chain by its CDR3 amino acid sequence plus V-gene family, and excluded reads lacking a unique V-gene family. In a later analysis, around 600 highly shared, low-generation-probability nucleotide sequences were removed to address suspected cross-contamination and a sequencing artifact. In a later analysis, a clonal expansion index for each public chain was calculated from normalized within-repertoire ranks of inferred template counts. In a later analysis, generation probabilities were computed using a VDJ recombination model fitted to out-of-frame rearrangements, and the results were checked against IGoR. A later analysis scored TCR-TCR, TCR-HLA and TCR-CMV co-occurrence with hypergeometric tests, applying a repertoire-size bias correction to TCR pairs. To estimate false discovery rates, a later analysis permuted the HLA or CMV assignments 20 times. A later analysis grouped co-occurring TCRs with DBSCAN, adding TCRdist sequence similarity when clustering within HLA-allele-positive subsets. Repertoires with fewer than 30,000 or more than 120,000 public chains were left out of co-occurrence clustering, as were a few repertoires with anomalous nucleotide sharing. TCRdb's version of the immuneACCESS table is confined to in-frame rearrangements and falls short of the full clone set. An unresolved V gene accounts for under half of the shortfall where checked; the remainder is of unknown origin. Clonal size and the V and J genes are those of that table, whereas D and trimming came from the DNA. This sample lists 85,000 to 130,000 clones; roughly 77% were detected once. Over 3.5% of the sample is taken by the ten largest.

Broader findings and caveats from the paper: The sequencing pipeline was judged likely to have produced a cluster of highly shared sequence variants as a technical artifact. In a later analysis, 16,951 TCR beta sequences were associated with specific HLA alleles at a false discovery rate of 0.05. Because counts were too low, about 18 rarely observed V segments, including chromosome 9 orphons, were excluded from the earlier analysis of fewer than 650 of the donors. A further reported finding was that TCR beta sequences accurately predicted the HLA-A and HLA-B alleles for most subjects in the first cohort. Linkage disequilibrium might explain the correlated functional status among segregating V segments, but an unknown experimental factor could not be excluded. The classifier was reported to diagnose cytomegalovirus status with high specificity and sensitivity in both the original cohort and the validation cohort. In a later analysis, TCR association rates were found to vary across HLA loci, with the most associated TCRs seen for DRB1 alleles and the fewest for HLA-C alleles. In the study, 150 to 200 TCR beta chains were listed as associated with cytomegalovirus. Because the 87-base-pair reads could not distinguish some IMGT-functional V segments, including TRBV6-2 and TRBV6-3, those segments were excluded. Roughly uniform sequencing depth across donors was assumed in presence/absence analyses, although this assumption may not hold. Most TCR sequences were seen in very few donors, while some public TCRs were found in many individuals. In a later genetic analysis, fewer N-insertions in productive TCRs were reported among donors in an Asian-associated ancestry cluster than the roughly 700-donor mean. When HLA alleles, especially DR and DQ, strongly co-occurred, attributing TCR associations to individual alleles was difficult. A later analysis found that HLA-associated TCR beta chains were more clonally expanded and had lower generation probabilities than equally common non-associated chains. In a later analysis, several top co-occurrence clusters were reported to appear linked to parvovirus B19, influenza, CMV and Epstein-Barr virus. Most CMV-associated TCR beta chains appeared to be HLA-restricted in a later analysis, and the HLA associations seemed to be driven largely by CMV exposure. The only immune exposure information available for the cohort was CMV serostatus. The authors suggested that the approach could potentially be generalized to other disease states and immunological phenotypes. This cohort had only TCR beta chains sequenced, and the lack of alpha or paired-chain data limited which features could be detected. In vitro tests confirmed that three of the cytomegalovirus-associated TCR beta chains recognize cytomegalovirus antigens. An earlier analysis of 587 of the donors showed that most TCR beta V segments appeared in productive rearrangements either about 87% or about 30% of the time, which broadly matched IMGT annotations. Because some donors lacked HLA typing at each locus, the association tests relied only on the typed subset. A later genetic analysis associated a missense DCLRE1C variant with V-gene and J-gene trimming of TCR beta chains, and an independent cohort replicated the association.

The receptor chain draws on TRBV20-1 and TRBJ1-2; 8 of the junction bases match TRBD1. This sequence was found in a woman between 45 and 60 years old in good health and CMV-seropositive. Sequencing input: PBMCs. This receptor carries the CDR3 CSATGGGYTF. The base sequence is TGCAGTGCCACAGGGGGTGGCTACACCTTC.